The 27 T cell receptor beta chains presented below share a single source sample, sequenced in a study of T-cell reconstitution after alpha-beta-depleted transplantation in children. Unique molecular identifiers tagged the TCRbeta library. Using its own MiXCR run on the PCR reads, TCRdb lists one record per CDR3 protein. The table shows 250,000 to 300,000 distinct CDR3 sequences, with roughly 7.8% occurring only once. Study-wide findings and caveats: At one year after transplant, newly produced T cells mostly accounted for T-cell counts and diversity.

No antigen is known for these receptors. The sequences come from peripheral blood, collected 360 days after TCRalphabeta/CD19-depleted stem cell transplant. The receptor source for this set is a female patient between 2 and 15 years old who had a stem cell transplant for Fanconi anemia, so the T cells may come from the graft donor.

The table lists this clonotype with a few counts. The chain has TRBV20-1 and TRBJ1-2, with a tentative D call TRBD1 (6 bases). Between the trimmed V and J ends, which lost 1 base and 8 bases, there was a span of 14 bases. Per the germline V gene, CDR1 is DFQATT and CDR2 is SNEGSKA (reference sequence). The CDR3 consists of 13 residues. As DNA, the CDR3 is TGCAGTGCTAGAGCAGGGGTCCCCCCAGGCTACACCTTC. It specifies CSARAGVPPGYTF.

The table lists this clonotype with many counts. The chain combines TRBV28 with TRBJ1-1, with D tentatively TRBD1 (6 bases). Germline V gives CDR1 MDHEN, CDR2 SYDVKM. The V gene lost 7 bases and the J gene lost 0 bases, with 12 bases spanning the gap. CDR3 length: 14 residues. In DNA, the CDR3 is TGTGCCAGCAAGGAGGGGACAATGAACACTGAAGCTTTCTTT. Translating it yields CASKEGTMNTEAFF.

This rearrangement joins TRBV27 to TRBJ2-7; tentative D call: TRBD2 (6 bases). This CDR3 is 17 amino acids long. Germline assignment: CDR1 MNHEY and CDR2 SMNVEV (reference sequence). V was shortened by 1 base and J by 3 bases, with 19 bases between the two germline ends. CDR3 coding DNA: TGTGCCAGCAGTTTATATTCGGGGAGAGGAGGGAACTACGAGCAGTACTTC. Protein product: CASSLYSGRGGNYEQYF.

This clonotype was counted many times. CDR3 DNA sequence: TGTGCCAGCAGCGTAGGCGACAGCTCCTACGAGCAGTACTTC. Translation: CASSVGDSSYEQYF. This chain links TRBV9 with TRBJ2-7, with a possible D match to TRBD1 (5 bases). The CDR3 sequence is 14 residues long. The germline gives CDR1 SGDLS, CDR2 YYNGEE. The V and J ends lost 0 bases and 0 bases respectively, with 7 bases between them.

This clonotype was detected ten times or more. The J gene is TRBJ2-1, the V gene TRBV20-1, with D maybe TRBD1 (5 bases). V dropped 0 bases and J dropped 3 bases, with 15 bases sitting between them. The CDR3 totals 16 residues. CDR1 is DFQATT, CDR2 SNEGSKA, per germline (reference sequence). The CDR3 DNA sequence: TGCAGTGCTAGAGATCAGACCCAGGGTTTCTACAATGAGCAGTTCTTC. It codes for CSARDQTQGFYNEQFF.

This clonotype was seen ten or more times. The CDR3 region is CASSLAVDFHNEQFF. The CDR3 DNA reads TGCGCCAGCAGCCTTGCTGTGGACTTCCACAATGAGCAGTTCTTC. V usage is TRBV5-1 and J usage is TRBJ2-1; possibly TRBD2 for D (5 bases). Between the trimmed V and J ends, which lost 4 bases and 5 bases, there was a span of 16 bases. CDR3 length equals 15 residues. In germline, CDR1 is SGHRS, CDR2 YFSETQ.

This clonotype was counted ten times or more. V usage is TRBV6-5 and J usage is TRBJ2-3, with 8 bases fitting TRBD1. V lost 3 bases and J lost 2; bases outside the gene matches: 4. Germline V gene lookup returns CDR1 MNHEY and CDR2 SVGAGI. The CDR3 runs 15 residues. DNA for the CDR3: TGTGCCAGCAGTTATGGGCAGGGGGCCACAGATACGCAGTATTTT. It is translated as CASSYGQGATDTQYF.

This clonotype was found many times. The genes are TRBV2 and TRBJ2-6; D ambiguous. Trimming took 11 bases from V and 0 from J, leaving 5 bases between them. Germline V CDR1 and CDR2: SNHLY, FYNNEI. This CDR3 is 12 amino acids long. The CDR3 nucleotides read TGTGCCGGGCTCTCTGGGGCCAACGTCCTGACTTTC. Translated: CAGLSGANVLTF.

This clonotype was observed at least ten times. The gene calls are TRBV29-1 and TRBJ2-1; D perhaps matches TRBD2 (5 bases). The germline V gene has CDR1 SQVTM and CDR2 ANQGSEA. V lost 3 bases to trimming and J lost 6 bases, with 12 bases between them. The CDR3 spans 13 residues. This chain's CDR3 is CSVERERPNEQFF. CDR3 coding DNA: TGCAGCGTTGAGAGGGAGAGGCCCAATGAGCAGTTCTTC.

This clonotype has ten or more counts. The CDR3 region has the DNA TGTGCCAGCAGTTTATATTTCCTAGCGCCCTCCTACAATGAGCAGTTCTTC. Residues: CASSLYFLAPSYNEQFF. This chain connects TRBV28 to TRBJ2-1; maybe TRBD2 (6 bases). The CDR3 runs to 17 residues. V was pared by 1 base and J by 0 bases, with 13 bases between. In germline, CDR1 is MDHEN, CDR2 SYDVKM.

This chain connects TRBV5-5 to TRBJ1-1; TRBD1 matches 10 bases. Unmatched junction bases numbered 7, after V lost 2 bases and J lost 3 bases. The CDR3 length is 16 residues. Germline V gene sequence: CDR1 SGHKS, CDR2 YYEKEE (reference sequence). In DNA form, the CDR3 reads TGTGCCAGCAGCTTAACGACAGGGGGCTTGGACACTGAAGCTTTCTTT. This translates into CASSLTTGGLDTEAFF. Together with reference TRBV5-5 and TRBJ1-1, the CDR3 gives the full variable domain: DAGVTQSPTHLIKTRGQQVTLRCSPISGHKSVSWYQQVLGQGPQFIFQYYEKEERGRGNFPDRFSARQFPNYSSELNVNALLLGDSALYLCASSLTTGGLDTEAFFGQGTRLTVV.

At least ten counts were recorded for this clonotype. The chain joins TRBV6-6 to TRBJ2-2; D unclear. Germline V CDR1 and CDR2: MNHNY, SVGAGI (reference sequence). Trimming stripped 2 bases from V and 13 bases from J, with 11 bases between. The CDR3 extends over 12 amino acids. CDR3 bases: TGTGCCAGCAGTTACCCCCCGGGTCGGCTGTTTTTT. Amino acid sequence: CASSYPPGRLFF.

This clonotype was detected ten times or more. The CDR3 spells CASSQRDREGNQPQHF. The CDR3 coding sequence is TGTGCCAGCAGCCAACGGGACAGGGAGGGCAATCAGCCCCAGCATTTT. The J gene is TRBJ1-5, the V gene TRBV3-1, with TRBD1 identical over 9 bases. The CDR3 totals 16 residues. The trim removed 2 bases at V and 2 bases at J, leaving 4 bases unmatched. Germline-derived CDR1 and CDR2 are LGHDT and YNNKEL (reference sequence).

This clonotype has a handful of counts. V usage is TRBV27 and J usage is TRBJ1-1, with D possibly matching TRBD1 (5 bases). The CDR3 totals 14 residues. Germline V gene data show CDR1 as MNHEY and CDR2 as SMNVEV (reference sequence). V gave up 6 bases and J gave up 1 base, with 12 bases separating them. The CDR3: CASRKTVKNTEAFF. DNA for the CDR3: TGTGCCAGCAGGAAGACAGTCAAGAACACTGAAGCTTTCTTT.

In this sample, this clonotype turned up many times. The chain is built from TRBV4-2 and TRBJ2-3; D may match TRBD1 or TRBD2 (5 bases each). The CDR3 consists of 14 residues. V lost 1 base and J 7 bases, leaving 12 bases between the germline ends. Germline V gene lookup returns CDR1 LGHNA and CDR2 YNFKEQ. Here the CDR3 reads CASSQGDPTYTQYF. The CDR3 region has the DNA TGTGCCAGCAGCCAAGGGGACCCTACTTATACGCAGTATTTT.

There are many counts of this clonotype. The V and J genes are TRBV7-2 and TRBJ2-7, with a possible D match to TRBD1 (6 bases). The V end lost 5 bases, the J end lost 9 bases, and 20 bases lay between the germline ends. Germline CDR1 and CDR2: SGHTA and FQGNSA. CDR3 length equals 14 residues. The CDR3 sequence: CASSVFARGRRQYF. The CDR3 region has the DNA TGTGCCAGCAGCGTGTTTGCCAGGGGACGACGGCAGTACTTC.

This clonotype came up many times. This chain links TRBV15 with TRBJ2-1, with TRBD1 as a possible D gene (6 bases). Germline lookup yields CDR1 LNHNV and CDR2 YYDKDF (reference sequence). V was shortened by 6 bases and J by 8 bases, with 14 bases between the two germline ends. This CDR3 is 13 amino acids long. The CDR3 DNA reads TGTGCCACCAGAACAGGGATTAGGGATGAGCAGTTCTTC. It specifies CATRTGIRDEQFF.

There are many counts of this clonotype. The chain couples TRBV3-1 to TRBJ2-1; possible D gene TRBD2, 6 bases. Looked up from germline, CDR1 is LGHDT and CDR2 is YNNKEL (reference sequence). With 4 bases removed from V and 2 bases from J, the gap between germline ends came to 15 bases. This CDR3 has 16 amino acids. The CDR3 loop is CASSRISGGTYNEQFF. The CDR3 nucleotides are TGTGCCAGCAGCCGGATTAGCGGAGGGACCTACAATGAGCAGTTCTTC.

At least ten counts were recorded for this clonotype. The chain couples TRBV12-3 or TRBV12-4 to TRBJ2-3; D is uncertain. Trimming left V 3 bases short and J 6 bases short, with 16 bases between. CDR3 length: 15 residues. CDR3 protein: CASSLLSYPPDTQYF. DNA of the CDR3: TGTGCCAGCAGTTTGTTGAGTTACCCCCCGGATACGCAGTATTTT.

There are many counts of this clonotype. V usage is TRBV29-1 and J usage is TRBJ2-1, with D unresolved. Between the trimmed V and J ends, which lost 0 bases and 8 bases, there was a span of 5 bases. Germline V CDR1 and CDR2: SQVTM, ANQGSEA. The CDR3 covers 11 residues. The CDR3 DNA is TGCAGCGTTGAAGATCCCTATGAGCAGTTCTTC. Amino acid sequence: CSVEDPYEQFF.

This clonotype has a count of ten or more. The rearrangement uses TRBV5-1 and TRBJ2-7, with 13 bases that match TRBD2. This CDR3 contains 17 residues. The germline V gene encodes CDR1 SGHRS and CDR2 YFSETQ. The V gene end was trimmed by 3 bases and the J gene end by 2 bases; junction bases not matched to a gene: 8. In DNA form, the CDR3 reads TGCGCCAGCAGCTCGCTATCCGGGACTAGCGGGGCCTACGAGCAGTACTTC. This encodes CASSSLSGTSGAYEQYF.

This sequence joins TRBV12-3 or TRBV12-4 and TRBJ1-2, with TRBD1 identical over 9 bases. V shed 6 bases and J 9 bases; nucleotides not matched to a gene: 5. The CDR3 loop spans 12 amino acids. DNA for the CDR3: TGTGCCAGCAGCGACAGGGGGTCACGCTACACCTTC. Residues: CASSDRGSRYTF.

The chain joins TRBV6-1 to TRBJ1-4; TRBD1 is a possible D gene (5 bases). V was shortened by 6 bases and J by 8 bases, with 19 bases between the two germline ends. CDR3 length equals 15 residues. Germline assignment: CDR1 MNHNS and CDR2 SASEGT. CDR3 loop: CASRARDGGREKLFF. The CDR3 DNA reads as TGTGCCAGCAGAGCACGGGACGGCGGAAGGGAAAAACTGTTTTTT.

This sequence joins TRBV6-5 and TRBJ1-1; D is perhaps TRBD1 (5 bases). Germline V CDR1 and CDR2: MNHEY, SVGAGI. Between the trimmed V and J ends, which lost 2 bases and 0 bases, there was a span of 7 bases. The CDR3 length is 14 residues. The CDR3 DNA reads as TGTGCCAGCAGTTACGGGGGACTGAACACTGAAGCTTTCTTT. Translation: CASSYGGLNTEAFF.

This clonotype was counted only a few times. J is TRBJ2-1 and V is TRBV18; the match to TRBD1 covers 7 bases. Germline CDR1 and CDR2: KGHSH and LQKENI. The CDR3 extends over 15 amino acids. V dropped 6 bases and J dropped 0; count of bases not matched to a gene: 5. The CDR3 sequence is CASSPDRDSYNEQFF. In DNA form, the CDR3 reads TGTGCCAGCTCTCCCGACAGGGACTCCTACAATGAGCAGTTCTTC.

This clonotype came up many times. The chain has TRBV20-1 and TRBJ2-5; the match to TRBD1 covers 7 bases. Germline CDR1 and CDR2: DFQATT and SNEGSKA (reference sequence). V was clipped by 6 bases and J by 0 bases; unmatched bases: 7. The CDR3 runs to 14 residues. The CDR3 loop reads CSAPPGGHQETQYF. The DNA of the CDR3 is TGCAGTGCCCCCCCAGGGGGTCACCAAGAGACCCAGTACTTC.

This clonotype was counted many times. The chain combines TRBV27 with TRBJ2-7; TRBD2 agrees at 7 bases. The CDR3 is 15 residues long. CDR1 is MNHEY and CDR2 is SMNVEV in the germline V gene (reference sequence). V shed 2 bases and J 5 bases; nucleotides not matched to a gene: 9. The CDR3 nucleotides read TGTGCCAGCAGTTTAAGTCGGGGGGAAGGCCACGAGCAGTACTTC. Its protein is CASSLSRGEGHEQYF.